The following is a TCR beta chain sequence with its context. Libraries of TRB cDNA were made by 5' RACE and carried UMIs. TCRdb reprocessed the 5' RACE reads and reports one entry per CDR3 protein, with no DNA. This sample's clone table lists 50,000 to 65,000 distinct CDR3 sequences. This CDR3 has 15 amino acids. CDR1 is DFQATT and CDR2 is SNEGSKA in the germline V gene (reference sequence). These data are taken from a study of CXCR3-negative and CXCR3-positive naive CD8 T cells. The sequenced sample was memory CD8+ T cells from blood. The TCR sequence derives from a human donor in good health. Some clones in this sample may be carry-over from other donors' samples. V and J are TRBV20-1 and TRBJ1-1; TCRdb's assignment of TRBD1 cannot be checked, as there is no DNA. The CDR3 region is CSARDLGGPNTEAFF.